Presented here are 6 T cell receptor beta chains from one specimen sequenced in a study of cytomegalovirus exposure and HLA in healthy donors. This table comes from immunoSEQ multiplex PCR, and its TCRdb copy is limited to in-frame clones, with some not included. The sample carries 150,000 to 200,000 clones, around nine tenths recorded once. Specimen: PBMCs. All receptors come from a woman aged 25 to 39 in good health and CMV-seronegative.

In nucleotides, the CDR3 is TGTGCCAGCAGTGAAGCTGGGAGGGTGTTAATAGTCCAAGAGACCCAGTACTTC. This sequence encodes CASSEAGRVLIVQETQYF. The chain uses TRBV2 and TRBJ2-5; TRBD2 agrees at 7 bases. The V gene's germline CDR1 is SNHLY and CDR2 FYNNEI. The CDR3 contains 18 residues. V was clipped by 0 bases and J by 1 base; unmatched bases: 11.

V is TRBV27 and J is TRBJ2-1; D is perhaps TRBD1 (6 bases). The CDR3 spans 11 residues. Trimming took off 5 bases at V and 9 bases at J, with 8 bases between the two ends. Germline assignment: CDR1 MNHEY and CDR2 SMNVEV (reference sequence). Written as DNA, the CDR3 is TGTGCCAGCAGTATAGGGGGTGAGCAGTTCTTC. This translates into CASSIGGEQFF.

The rearrangement joins TRBV6-5 to TRBJ1-5, with TRBD1 matching over 8 bases. The CDR3 contains 14 residues. CDR1 and CDR2 (germline): MNHEY, SVGAGI. V gave up 6 bases and J gave up 0 bases; unmatched junction bases: 1. This CDR3 reads CASSQGASNQPQHF. For the CDR3, the DNA is TGTGCCAGCAGCCAGGGGGCTAGCAATCAGCCCCAGCATTTT.

This clone was seen just once. CDR3 loop: CASSLVSSGPSSYEQYF. The DNA of the CDR3 is TGTGCCAGCAGCTTAGTGTCTAGCGGTCCCTCCTCCTACGAGCAGTACTTC. The chain carries TRBV11-2 and TRBJ2-7, with TRBD2 identical over 7 bases. V was pared by 1 base and J by 0 bases, with 9 bases of the junction left unmatched. Per the germline V gene, CDR1 is SGHAT and CDR2 is FQNNGV. This CDR3 contains 17 residues.

This clone was recorded once. The chain recombines TRBV30 with TRBJ1-2, with unresolved D. Germline CDR1 and CDR2: GTSNPN and SVGIG (reference sequence). This CDR3 contains 13 residues. The V and J ends lost 0 bases and 8 bases respectively, with 13 bases between them. The DNA for the CDR3 is TGTGCCTGGAGTGTACTGGCGGCCTCCGGCTACACCTTC. Protein product: CAWSVLAASGYTF.

The gene calls are TRBV10-3 and TRBJ2-7; TRBD2 matches 9 bases. The V gene end was trimmed by 2 bases and the J gene end by 6 bases; junction bases not matched to a gene: 5. Looked up from germline, CDR1 is ENHRY and CDR2 is SYGVKD. The CDR3 runs 14 residues. The CDR3 loop is CAISEDSGGFEQYF. The CDR3 DNA reads TGTGCCATCAGTGAGGATAGCGGGGGTTTCGAGCAGTACTTC.